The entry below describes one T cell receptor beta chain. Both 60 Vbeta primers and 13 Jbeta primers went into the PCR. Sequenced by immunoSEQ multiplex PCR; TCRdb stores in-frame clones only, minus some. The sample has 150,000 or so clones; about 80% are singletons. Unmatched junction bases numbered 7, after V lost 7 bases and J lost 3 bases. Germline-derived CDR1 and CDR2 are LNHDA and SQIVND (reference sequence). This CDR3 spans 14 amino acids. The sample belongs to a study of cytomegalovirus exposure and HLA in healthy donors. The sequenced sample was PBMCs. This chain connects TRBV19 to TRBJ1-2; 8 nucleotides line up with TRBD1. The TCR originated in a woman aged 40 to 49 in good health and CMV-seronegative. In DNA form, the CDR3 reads TGTGCCAGTATCAGGACAGGGTACGACTATGGCTACACCTTC. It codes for CASIRTGYDYGYTF.